This T cell receptor beta chain was sequenced for a study of cytomegalovirus exposure and HLA in healthy donors. The PCR employed 60 Vbeta primers together with 13 Jbeta primers. TCRdb's table, derived via immunoSEQ multiplex PCR, lists solely in-frame clones and lacks some. Of 90,000 to 120,000 clones listed, about 68% are singletons. Findings and limits, study-wide: In a later analysis, productive TCRs from donors in an Asian-associated ancestry cluster reportedly carried fewer N-insertions than the cohort mean. In a later analysis, TCR association rates varied by HLA locus: DRB1 most, HLA-C fewest. A later analysis appeared to link common viral pathogens to several of the most significant clusters. Later analysis associated a missense DCLRE1C variant with TCR beta V- and J-gene trimming.

The germline V gene has CDR1 PRHDT and CDR2 FYEKMQ (reference sequence). Trimming pared 5 bases from V and 1 base from J, leaving 11 bases between. The CDR3 has 14 residues. As to this clone: Its cognate antigen is unknown.

The TCR sequence derives from a man younger than 40 in good health and CMV-seropositive. Sequencing was carried out using PBMCs. The rearrangement links TRBV13 to TRBJ1-1; D may be TRBD1 (5 bases). The CDR3 DNA sequence: TGTGCCAGCAGCCGAAGACAGAAGAACACTGAAGCTTTCTTT. Translation: CASSRRQKNTEAFF.